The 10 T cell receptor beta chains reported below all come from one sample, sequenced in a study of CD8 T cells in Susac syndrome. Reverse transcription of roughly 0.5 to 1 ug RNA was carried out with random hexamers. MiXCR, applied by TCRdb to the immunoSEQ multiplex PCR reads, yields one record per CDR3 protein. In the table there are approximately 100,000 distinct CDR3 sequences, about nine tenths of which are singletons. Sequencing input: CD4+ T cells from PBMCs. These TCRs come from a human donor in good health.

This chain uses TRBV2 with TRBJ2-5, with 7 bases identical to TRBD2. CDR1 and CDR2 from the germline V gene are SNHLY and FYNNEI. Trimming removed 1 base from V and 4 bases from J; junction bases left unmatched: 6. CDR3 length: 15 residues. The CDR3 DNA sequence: TGTGCCAGCAGTGAAGTTCGGGACTACCGAGAGACCCAGTACTTC. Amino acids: CASSEVRDYRETQYF.

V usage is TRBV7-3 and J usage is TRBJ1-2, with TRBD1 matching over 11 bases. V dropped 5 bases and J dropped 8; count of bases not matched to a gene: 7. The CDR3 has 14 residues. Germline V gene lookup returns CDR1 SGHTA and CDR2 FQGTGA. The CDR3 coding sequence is TGTGCCAGCAGCCGAGGACAGGGGGCGGGAGGCTACACCTTC. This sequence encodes CASSRGQGAGGYTF.

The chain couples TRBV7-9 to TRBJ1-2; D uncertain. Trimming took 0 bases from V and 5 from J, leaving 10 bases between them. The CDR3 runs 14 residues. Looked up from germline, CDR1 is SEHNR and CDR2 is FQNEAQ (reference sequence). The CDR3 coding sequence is TGTGCCAGCAGCTTAGCAAGTACAGTTTATGGCTACACCTTC. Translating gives CASSLASTVYGYTF.

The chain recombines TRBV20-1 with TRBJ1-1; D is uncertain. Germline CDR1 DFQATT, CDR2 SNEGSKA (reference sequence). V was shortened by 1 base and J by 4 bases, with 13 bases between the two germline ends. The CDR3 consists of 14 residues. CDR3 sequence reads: CSARVPAFFTEAFF. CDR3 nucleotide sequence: TGCAGTGCTAGAGTGCCAGCCTTTTTCACTGAAGCTTTCTTT.

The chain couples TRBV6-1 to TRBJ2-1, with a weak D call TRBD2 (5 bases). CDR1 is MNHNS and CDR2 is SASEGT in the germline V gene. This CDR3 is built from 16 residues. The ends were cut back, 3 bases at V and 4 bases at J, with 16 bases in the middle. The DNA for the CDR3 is TGTGCCAGCAGTGATTTGGCACTCAGAGGGTACAATGAGCAGTTCTTC. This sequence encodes CASSDLALRGYNEQFF.

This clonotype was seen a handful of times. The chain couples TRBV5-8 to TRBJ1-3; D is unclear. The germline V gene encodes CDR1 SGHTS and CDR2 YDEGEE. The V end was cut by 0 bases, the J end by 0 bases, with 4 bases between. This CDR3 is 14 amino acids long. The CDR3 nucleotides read TGTGCCAGCAGCTTGGGTAGCTCTGGAAACACCATATATTTT. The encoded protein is CASSLGSSGNTIYF.

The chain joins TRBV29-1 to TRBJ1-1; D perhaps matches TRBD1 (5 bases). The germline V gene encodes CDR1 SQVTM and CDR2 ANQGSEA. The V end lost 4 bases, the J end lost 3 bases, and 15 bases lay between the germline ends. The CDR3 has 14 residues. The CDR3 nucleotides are TGCAGCGTTGCGGCCCCGGGGCCTTACACTGAAGCTTTCTTT. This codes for CSVAAPGPYTEAFF.

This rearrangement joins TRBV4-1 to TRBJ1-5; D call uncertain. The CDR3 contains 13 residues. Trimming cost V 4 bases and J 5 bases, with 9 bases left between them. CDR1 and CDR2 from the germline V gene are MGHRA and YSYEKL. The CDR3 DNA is TGCGCCAGCAGCCTAGACACGTATCAGCCCCAGCATTTT. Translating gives CASSLDTYQPQHF.

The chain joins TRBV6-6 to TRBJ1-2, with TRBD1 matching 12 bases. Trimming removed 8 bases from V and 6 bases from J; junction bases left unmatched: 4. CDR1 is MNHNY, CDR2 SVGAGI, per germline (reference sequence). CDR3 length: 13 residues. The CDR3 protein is CASGDRGLDGYTF. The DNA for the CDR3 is TGTGCCAGCGGGGACAGGGGGCTAGATGGCTACACCTTC.

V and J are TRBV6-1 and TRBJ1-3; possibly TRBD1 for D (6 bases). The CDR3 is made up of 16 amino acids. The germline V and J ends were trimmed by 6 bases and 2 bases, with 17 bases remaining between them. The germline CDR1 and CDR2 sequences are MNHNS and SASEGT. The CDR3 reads CASSITGTWAGNTIYF. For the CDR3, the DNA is TGTGCCAGCAGCATCACAGGGACTTGGGCTGGAAACACCATATATTTT.